A selection of T cell receptor beta chains follows, all from one sample in a study of cytomegalovirus exposure and HLA in healthy donors. Generated by immunoSEQ multiplex PCR, the TCRdb table keeps only in-frame clones and is missing some. The sample lists about 210,000 clones, roughly 78% occurring once. Sequencing was performed on PBMCs. The receptors shown here come from a boy younger than 18 in good health and CMV-seronegative. The CDR3 runs from the conserved cysteine through the conserved F or W.

v_call | cdr3_aa
TRBV12-5 | CASGLVHRGEAFF
TRBV6-6 | CASSYSSFQGSQPQHF
TRBV5-1 | CASSREGIFTDTQYF
TRBV29-1 | CTVDPEQGRNEQFF
TRBV19 | CASSRASGQGGQPQHF
TRBV7-3 | CASSPGPGLTNYGYTF
TRBV6-1 | CASTPPGRGNEQFF
TRBV30 | CAWSVSRVGRTRAFF
TRBV25-1 | CASRDGGMGGYTF
TRBV27 | CASHSRREKTEAFF
TRBV6-5 | CASESGGRAYNEQFF
TRBV5-4 | CASSFIEVAAGYTF
TRBV28 | CASRPGRGVRNEQFF
TRBV5-6 | CASSLVDRGYNEQFF
TRBV29-1 | CSVRDPDRGRDGYTF
TRBV18 | CASSLWPGLLSPGGEAFF
TRBV7-2 | CASSLEGSRPPYEQYF
TRBV10-1 | CASSGRQGTGQYF
TRBV7-2 | CASSLGGTQAEKLFF
TRBV7-2 | CASSLRAEIYGYTF
TRBV19 | CASSIMPSGGPTDTQYF
TRBV29-1 | CSVQDRFNYGYTF
TRBV4-2 | CASSPQARSSGNTIYF
TRBV15 | CATRDRGLDEQYF
TRBV6-6 | CASSSYIAGGQETQYF
TRBV5-6 | CASSQHVGQGPYGYTF
TRBV11-3 | CASSQKWASGGADTEAFF
TRBV10-1 | CASSSDPGGETQYF
TRBV11-3 | CASSQRLAGGHNEQFF
TRBV5-1 | CASSATSAQETQYF
TRBV6-5 | CASSERRIPEQYF
TRBV5-1 | CASTGRGATSTDTQYF
TRBV11-2 | CASSSSVRYSGNTIYF
TRBV29-1 | CSVDGWREGTYTDTQYF
TRBV14 | CASSRGTVPYEQYF
TRBV7-9 | CASSLETGPGPQHF
TRBV5-8 | CASSPEWWREPYQETQYF
TRBV5-4 | CASSTSPNTEAFF